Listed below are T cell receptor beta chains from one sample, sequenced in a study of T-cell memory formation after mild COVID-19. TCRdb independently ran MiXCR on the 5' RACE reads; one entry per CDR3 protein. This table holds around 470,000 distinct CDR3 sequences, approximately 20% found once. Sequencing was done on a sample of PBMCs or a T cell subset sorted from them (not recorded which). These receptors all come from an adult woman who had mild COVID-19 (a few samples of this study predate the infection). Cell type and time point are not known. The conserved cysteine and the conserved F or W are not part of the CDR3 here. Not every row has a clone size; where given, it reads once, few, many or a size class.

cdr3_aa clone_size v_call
ASSQAGRGRYEQY many TRBV4-1
SARALPGGTDTQY NA TRBV20-1
ASSYWAGGPLEQY NA TRBV6-5
ASSPRTGADYGYT NA TRBV4-1
ATSDLGDEQF few TRBV24-1
AWSDFYRAAEAF NA TRBV30
SARIPAINQPQH few TRBV20-1
ASSYQEPPRGQPQH NA TRBV6-5
ASSPHDPGLAPNNEQF few TRBV11-3
ASSKQGQGAKDTQY NA TRBV19
ASSLGTGAGETQY many TRBV7-8
SATHLRRTLSYEQY NA TRBV20-1
ASSPTTAGNTIY few TRBV7-8
AWTRTGNTEAF few TRBV30
ASSLDPGLDTQY NA TRBV12-3/TRBV12-4
ASSQEEWLAGSNEQF few TRBV4-1
ASSQEFGTRGNEQF many TRBV4-2
ASSLDGQYGYT NA TRBV5-1
ASSQRTGTNEKLF many TRBV25-1
ASSRGTGEGYT few TRBV5-1